These 23 T cell receptor beta chains originate from one sample sequenced in a study of sequential checkpoint blockade in melanoma. Only in-frame clones appear in the TCRdb table, and some are missing; sequencing was by immunoSEQ multiplex PCR. The top ten clones hold approximately 41% of a sample with under 9,500 clones, roughly 63% of them seen once. Documented treatment: randomized to nivolumab then ipilimumab (arm A) or the reverse (arm B). The input for sequencing was CD8+ T cells sorted from blood (inferred from file names), taken from a patient given nivolumab and ipilimumab in sequence. Every receptor here comes from a human donor with melanoma.

The chain joins TRBV7-9 to TRBJ2-7; 11 bases are shared with TRBD2. Per germline, CDR1 SEHNR and CDR2 FQNEAQ (reference sequence). This CDR3 comprises 16 residues. Trimming at V came to 4 bases and at J to 6 bases, leaving 11 bases not matched to a gene. CDR3 bases: TGTGCCAGCAGCTCCAATCCCACTAGCGGGAGCTTCGAGCAGTACTTC. Translated, it gives CASSSNPTSGSFEQYF.

The J gene is TRBJ1-5, the V gene TRBV6-1; D gene unclear. The V gene lost 6 bases and the J gene lost 0 bases, with 9 bases spanning the gap. This CDR3 has 14 amino acids. Looked up from germline, CDR1 is MNHNS and CDR2 is SASEGT. Here the CDR3 DNA reads TGTGCCAGCAGCGAGGGATATAGCAATCAGCCCCAGCATTTT. The encoded protein is CASSEGYSNQPQHF.

This clone turned up a few times. The chain combines TRBV15 with TRBJ2-2; perhaps TRBD1 as D (6 bases). This CDR3 has 15 residues. Germline values: CDR1 LNHNV, CDR2 YYDKDF (reference sequence). V was shortened by 1 base and J by 3 bases, with 9 bases between the two germline ends. CDR3 in amino acids: CATSRATGDTGELFF. CDR3 DNA sequence: TGTGCCACCAGCAGAGCGACAGGCGACACCGGGGAGCTGTTTTTT.

The count of this clone is one. This chain uses TRBV7-9 with TRBJ2-7; D ambiguous. The CDR3 spans 13 residues. The V gene's germline CDR1 is SEHNR and CDR2 FQNEAQ (reference sequence). Trimming shortened V by 5 bases and J by 2 bases, and 10 bases separated the two germline ends. The CDR3 region is CASSPFTTYEQYF. Written as DNA, the CDR3 is TGTGCCAGCAGCCCGTTCACTACCTACGAGCAGTACTTC. Using reference TRBV7-9 and TRBJ2-7 for the parts outside the CDR3, the full variable domain is DTGVSQNPRHKITKRGQNVTFRCDPISEHNRLYWYRQTLGQGPEFLTYFQNEAQLEKSRLLSDRFSAERPKGSFSTLEIQRTEQGDSAMYLCASSPFTTYEQYFGPGTRLTVT.

This clone was observed once. The rearrangement uses TRBV4-2 and TRBJ2-1, with TRBD2 matching 8 bases. The CDR3 extends over 16 amino acids. The trim removed 1 base at V and 8 bases at J, leaving 10 bases unmatched. Germline V gives CDR1 LGHNA, CDR2 YNFKEQ. CDR3 coding DNA: TGTGCCAGCAGCCAAGGCTCGACTAGCGCGAGAGATGAGCAGTTCTTC. It encodes CASSQGSTSARDEQFF.

The chain links TRBV4-1 to TRBJ1-2, with unresolved D. The CDR3 has 15 residues. The germline CDR1 and CDR2 sequences are MGHRA and YSYEKL. V dropped 0 bases and J dropped 4 bases, with 12 bases sitting between them. CDR3 DNA: TGCGCCAGCAGCCAAGATTATGGCGGCCTCTATGGCTACACCTTC. Its protein product is CASSQDYGGLYGYTF.

The rearrangement joins TRBV7-9 to TRBJ2-1, with TRBD2 identical over 9 bases. With 1 base clipped from V and 8 bases from J, the junction kept 3 bases outside the gene matches. The germline V gene has CDR1 SEHNR and CDR2 FQNEAQ (reference sequence). CDR3 length: 14 residues. CDR3: CASSLVAGDDEQFF. CDR3 DNA sequence: TGTGCCAGCAGCTTAGTAGCGGGAGATGATGAGCAGTTCTTC.

The chain recombines TRBV28 with TRBJ1-6; 7 bases align to TRBD1. The CDR3 loop spans 14 amino acids. The germline CDR1 and CDR2 sequences are MDHEN and SYDVKM. V lost 4 bases, J lost 8 bases, and 5 bases stayed unmatched. The CDR3 DNA is TGTGCCAGCAGTTGGGACAGTCGCCATTCACCCCTCCACTTT. It codes for CASSWDSRHSPLHF.

The rearrangement uses TRBV6-5 and TRBJ2-7, with D tentatively TRBD2 (6 bases). Germline assignment: CDR1 MNHEY and CDR2 SVGAGI. CDR3 length: 14 residues. The ends were cut back, 6 bases at V and 3 bases at J, with 15 bases in the middle. In DNA, the CDR3 is TGTGCCAGCAGGGGCGGGACGGTCCACTACGAGCAGTACTTC. Translation: CASRGGTVHYEQYF.

This clone was observed a few times. The chain combines TRBV9 with TRBJ2-7; 10 bases map to TRBD2. J was trimmed by 2 bases and V by 2 bases; bases with no gene match: 4. Germline values: CDR1 SGDLS, CDR2 YYNGEE. This CDR3 has 15 residues. The DNA of the CDR3 is TGTGCCAGCAGCGTTTCCGGGACTAGCGCCTACGAGCAGTACTTC. Amino acids: CASSVSGTSAYEQYF.

The chain recombines TRBV9 with TRBJ2-7, with D perhaps matching TRBD2 (6 bases). The V and J ends lost 0 bases and 4 bases respectively, with 23 bases between them. The CDR3 totals 18 residues. Germline V gene data show CDR1 as SGDLS and CDR2 as YYNGEE. CDR3 bases: TGTGCCAGCAGCGTAGGAGGGGCGGGGCGGGGTGGAACGTACGAGCAGTACTTC. Its protein product is CASSVGGAGRGGTYEQYF.

The chain links TRBV7-3 to TRBJ2-1, with a weak D call TRBD2 (8 bases). V shed 5 bases and J shed 8 bases, with 16 bases lying between them. The CDR3 runs 14 residues. The V gene's germline CDR1 is SGHTA and CDR2 FQGTGA. CDR3 nucleotide sequence: TGTGCCAGCAGCACGGGAGGGGGCCTCCATGAGCAGTTCTTC. Protein sequence: CASSTGGGLHEQFF.

J is TRBJ1-3 and V is TRBV11-1; 7 bases are shared with TRBD1. This CDR3 has 15 residues. V dropped 5 bases and J dropped 4; count of bases not matched to a gene: 8. The germline V gene has CDR1 SGHAT and CDR2 FQDESV (reference sequence). CDR3 nucleotides: TGTGCCAGCAGCACCGAGGACAGGCCAGGAAACACCATATATTTT. Translation gives CASSTEDRPGNTIYF.

This clone has more than one count but fewer than ten. The chain recombines TRBV27 with TRBJ1-3; D is ambiguous. Trimming left V 5 bases short and J 0 bases short, with 11 bases between. Looked up from germline, CDR1 is MNHEY and CDR2 is SMNVEV (reference sequence). The CDR3 has 15 amino acids. The CDR3 reads CASSPITSSGNTIYF. The CDR3, as DNA: TGTGCCAGCAGTCCGATAACAAGCTCTGGAAACACCATATATTTT.

This chain uses TRBV27 with TRBJ2-3, with 10 bases that match TRBD2. Germline V CDR1 and CDR2: MNHEY, SMNVEV (reference sequence). J was trimmed by 2 bases and V by 5 bases; bases with no gene match: 10. The CDR3 is 17 amino acids. CDR3 protein: CASSAALLAGHTDTQYF. CDR3 in DNA: TGTGCCAGCAGTGCCGCGTTACTAGCGGGACACACAGATACGCAGTATTTT.

V gene TRBV4-3 combines with J gene TRBJ2-6, with a tentative D call TRBD1 (5 bases). The CDR3 sequence is 16 residues long. Trimming took off 2 bases at V and 3 bases at J, with 11 bases between the two ends. The germline V gene has CDR1 LGHNA and CDR2 YSLEER. CDR3 bases: TGCGCCAGCAGCCAAAACCAGGGTGATGGGGCCAACGTCCTGACTTTC. As protein: CASSQNQGDGANVLTF.

V and J are TRBV6-6 and TRBJ2-7, with 8 bases aligning to TRBD1. Germline V lookup: CDR1 MNHNY, CDR2 SVGAGI (reference sequence). The CDR3 is 15 amino acids. V was clipped by 6 bases and J by 0 bases; unmatched bases: 7. The CDR3 bases are TGTGCCAGCAGACAGGACAGGGCGAGCTCCTACGAGCAGTACTTC. Translation: CASRQDRASSYEQYF.

The genes are TRBV9 and TRBJ2-2, with a weak D call TRBD2 (5 bases). V was cut by 6 bases and J by 0 bases, with 12 bases left in between. Germline loops: CDR1 SGDLS, CDR2 YYNGEE. This CDR3 is 15 amino acids long. The DNA of the CDR3 is TGTGCCAGCACCGCGAGCGGTACGAACACCGGGGAGCTGTTTTTT. Protein: CASTASGTNTGELFF.

This clone was detected once. CDR3 sequence reads: CSVDQGMGQETQYF. CDR3 nucleotide sequence: TGCAGCGTCGATCAGGGTATGGGACAAGAGACCCAGTACTTC. The gene calls are TRBV29-1 and TRBJ2-5, with D possibly being TRBD1 (5 bases). V was clipped by 6 bases and J by 2 bases, with 16 bases between them. This CDR3 region has 14 residues. Germline V gives CDR1 SQVTM, CDR2 ANQGSEA.

The chain carries TRBV4-3 and TRBJ2-3; 8 bases line up with TRBD2. The CDR3 extends over 16 amino acids. Germline CDR1 LGHNA, CDR2 YSLEER. J gave up 4 bases and V 0 bases, and 6 bases lay outside the gene matches. DNA for the CDR3: TGCGCCAGCAGCCAAGATTGGACTAGCTCCTCAGATACGCAGTATTTT. Protein product: CASSQDWTSSSDTQYF.

Note on this clone: One end of the junction does not line up with germline, which may come from a read error. V is TRBV7-9 and J is TRBJ1-2; D may be TRBD1 (5 bases). Germline CDR1 and CDR2: SEHNR and FQNEAQ (reference sequence). The CDR3 spans 15 residues. The CDR3 coding sequence is TGTGCCAGCAGCTTAATCGGCGGGACTAAGTATGGCTACACCTTC. Its translation: CASSLIGGTKYGYTF.

The chain has TRBV9 and TRBJ2-7, with D maybe TRBD2 (6 bases). The V end lost 4 bases, the J end lost 5 bases, and 19 bases lay between the germline ends. This CDR3 has 15 amino acids. Germline-derived CDR1 and CDR2 are SGDLS and YYNGEE. This CDR3 reads CASSTSSGGVNEQYF. The CDR3 DNA follows: TGTGCCAGCAGCACCTCTAGTGGCGGGGTAAACGAGCAGTACTTC.

This rearrangement joins TRBV6-6 to TRBJ2-1, with 7 bases lining up with TRBD2. This CDR3 region has 15 residues. Germline V gene data show CDR1 as MNHNY and CDR2 as SVGAGI (reference sequence). J was trimmed by 3 bases and V by 0 bases; bases with no gene match: 2. In nucleotides, the CDR3 is TGTGCCAGCAGTTACTCAAGCGGGGACTACAATGAGCAGTTCTTC. Translated: CASSYSSGDYNEQFF.